These 19 T cell receptor beta chains share one sample of origin, sequenced in a study of blood T cells in healthy people across ages. A second PCR, run for about 7 to 11 cycles, used a sample-barcoded 5' primer plus a J-beta primer mix. TCRdb re-called the 5' RACE reads with MiXCR, one entry per CDR3 protein. The repertoire holds 950,000 to 1,200,000 distinct CDR3 sequences, 35% to 45% seen once, with around 13% in the top ten. Sequencing was carried out using blood. Source of these receptors: a man aged 18 to 30 in good health.

In its sample, this clonotype was seen a few times. The V call is TRBV10-3, the J call TRBJ2-5, with D perhaps matching TRBD1 (6 bases). This CDR3 contains 16 residues. V was cut by 2 bases and J by 4 bases, with 17 bases left in between. CDR1 and CDR2 (germline): ENHRY, SYGVKD. The CDR3 bases are TGTGCCATCAGTGAGGCCGAGGGAAGGGGGATAGAGACCCAGTACTTC. It encodes CAISEAEGRGIETQYF.

This chain uses TRBV4-3 with TRBJ2-1, with TRBD2 matching over 12 bases. The assigned J gene may be wrong: the sequence end matches TRBJ2-7 better. Looked up from germline, CDR1 is LGHNA and CDR2 is YSLEER. This CDR3 spans 17 amino acids. The CDR3 sequence is CASSQDSSGGAYNEQYF. CDR3 nucleotides: TGCGCCAGCAGCCAAGACTCTAGCGGGGGGGCCTACAATGAGCAGTACTTC.

This clonotype was seen ten or more times. The chain couples TRBV28 to TRBJ2-1; no clear D. This CDR3 spans 11 amino acids. The germline V and J ends were trimmed by 2 bases and 10 bases, with 6 bases remaining between them. From germline, CDR1 is MDHEN and CDR2 SYDVKM. CDR3 in DNA: TGTGCCAGCAGTTTAGTAAGAGAGCAGTTCTTC. Its protein product is CASSLVREQFF.

The chain couples TRBV6-2 or TRBV6-3 to TRBJ1-5; 7 bases line up with TRBD1. With 7 bases clipped from V and 6 bases from J, the junction kept 9 bases outside the gene matches. The CDR3 totals 14 residues. Germline CDR1 reads MNHEY; CDR2 reads SVGEGT. The CDR3 DNA follows: TGTGCCAGCACGGGAGACAGGGCGGTTCAGCCCCAGCATTTT. It encodes CASTGDRAVQPQHF.

The V and J genes are TRBV27 and TRBJ2-6; D is ambiguous. Germline assignment: CDR1 MNHEY and CDR2 SMNVEV (reference sequence). The germline V and J ends were trimmed by 6 bases and 0 bases, with 12 bases remaining between them. The CDR3 length is 16 residues. The CDR3 sequence is CASSQLRFSGANVLTF. CDR3 in DNA: TGTGCCAGCAGCCAACTCCGATTCTCTGGGGCCAACGTCCTGACTTTC.

Only a few counts were recorded for this clonotype. One junction end disagrees with the germline gene, perhaps due to a read error. This rearrangement joins TRBV20-1 to TRBJ1-5, with D possibly being TRBD1 (6 bases). The germline V gene has CDR1 DFQATT and CDR2 SNEGSKA (reference sequence). The CDR3 totals 14 residues. CDR3 protein: CSAPGAHGNQPQHF. In DNA form, the CDR3 reads TGCAGTGCACCGGGGGCCCACGGCAATCAACCCCAGCATTTT.

The chain has TRBV5-1 and TRBJ1-1, with D uncertain. The CDR3 length is 15 residues. Germline V gene lookup returns CDR1 SGHRS and CDR2 YFSETQ. V was clipped by 0 bases and J by 0 bases, with 9 bases between them. The CDR3 protein is CASSLVADMNTEAFF. CDR3 coding DNA: TGCGCCAGCAGCTTGGTCGCAGATATGAACACTGAAGCTTTCTTT.

With respect to this clonotype: At one of its ends the junction is not consistent with the germline gene, which may arise from a read error. The chain recombines TRBV29-1 with TRBJ2-3; the D call may be TRBD1 or TRBD2 (5 bases each). The germline V gene has CDR1 SQVTM and CDR2 ANQGSEA. The CDR3 is 14 amino acids. CDR3 sequence (DNA): TGCAGCGTTGTCCCGGGGCCGCCACCAGATGCGCAGTATTTT. Translation: CSVVPGPPPDAQYF.

This clonotype was detected only once. The chain has TRBV6-2 or TRBV6-3 and TRBJ2-7, with a weak D call TRBD1 (6 bases). Germline V gene data show CDR1 as MNHEY and CDR2 as SVGEGT. The CDR3 spans 12 residues. V was clipped by 5 bases and J by 7 bases, with 12 bases between them. CDR3 coding DNA: TGTGCCAGCAGTAAACAGGGTAATGAGCAGTACTTC. Translation: CASSKQGNEQYF.

The chain joins TRBV6-2 or TRBV6-3 to TRBJ2-7; 7 bases match TRBD2. The J call may not be correct, given that the DNA end is closer to TRBJ2-5. The CDR3 runs to 15 residues. Germline V gene sequence: CDR1 MNHEY, CDR2 SVGEGT. The CDR3 DNA follows: TGTGCCAGCAGTTACTCGCGCGGGGGAGGAGAGACCCAGTACTTC. Translating it yields CASSYSRGGGETQYF.

About this clonotype itself: With a much larger clone just one base away, this may be a read error. The DNA of the CDR3 is TGTGCCAACAGTCCGGGACAGCTAAGCACAGATACGCAGTATTTT. It encodes CANSPGQLSTDTQYF. V usage is TRBV27 and J usage is TRBJ2-3; TRBD1 agrees at 7 bases. The CDR3 is made up of 15 amino acids. Germline V CDR1 and CDR2: MNHEY, SMNVEV (reference sequence).

V usage is TRBV29-1 and J usage is TRBJ1-2; D gene unclear. The CDR3 consists of 12 residues. Deletions cut 3 bases from V and 6 bases from J, with 11 bases between. CDR1 is SQVTM, CDR2 ANQGSEA, per germline. This chain's CDR3 is CSVEAPGNGYTF. CDR3 nucleotides: TGCAGCGTTGAGGCCCCTGGTAATGGCTACACCTTC.

The gene calls are TRBV6-2 or TRBV6-3 and TRBJ1-2, with D possibly being TRBD1 (6 bases). From germline, CDR1 is MNHEY and CDR2 SVGEGT. V was clipped by 7 bases and J by 8 bases, with 14 bases between them. This CDR3 has 12 residues. The CDR3 reads CASTQETGGYTF. For the CDR3, the DNA is TGTGCCAGCACCCAGGAGACAGGCGGCTACACCTTC.

This clonotype occurred once. V is TRBV27 and J is TRBJ1-2; D call uncertain. Germline loops: CDR1 MNHEY, CDR2 SMNVEV (reference sequence). Between the trimmed V and J ends, which lost 5 bases and 7 bases, there was a span of 14 bases. The CDR3 spans 13 residues. Written as DNA, the CDR3 is TGTGCCAGCAGTCCCTGGGCGGACTGTGGCTACACCTTC. Translated, it gives CASSPWADCGYTF.

CDR3 protein: CASSTFPDNEQYF. CDR3 coding DNA: TGTGCCAGCAGCACCTTCCCGGACAACGAGCAGTACTTC. The genes are TRBV13 and TRBJ2-5; D possibly corresponds to TRBD1 (5 bases). Judging by the DNA end, TRBJ2-7 fits better; the J call may be wrong. Germline values: CDR1 PRHDT, CDR2 FYEKMQ (reference sequence). CDR3 length: 13 amino acids.

The gene calls are TRBV6-6 and TRBJ2-3; possibly TRBD1 for D (5 bases). The germline CDR1 and CDR2 sequences are MNHNY and SVGAGI (reference sequence). This CDR3 is built from 15 residues. V was cut by 2 bases and J by 4 bases, with 13 bases left in between. In DNA form, the CDR3 reads TGTGCCAGCAGTTACGGTCAGGGTCGGGCAGATACGCAGTATTTT. Translated: CASSYGQGRADTQYF.

V and J are TRBV9 and TRBJ2-3, with a possible D match to TRBD2 (6 bases). V lost 0 bases, J lost 0 bases, and 8 bases lay in between. This CDR3 contains 15 residues. Germline V gene lookup returns CDR1 SGDLS and CDR2 YYNGEE. The CDR3 is CASSVGGESTDTQYF. CDR3 bases: TGTGCCAGCAGCGTAGGCGGGGAGAGCACAGATACGCAGTATTTT.

The chain employs TRBV20-1 and TRBJ1-6; D remains ambiguous. CDR1 and CDR2 (germline): DFQATT, SNEGSKA (reference sequence). The germline V and J ends were trimmed by 1 base and 6 bases, with 13 bases remaining between them. This CDR3 comprises 15 residues. The CDR3 loop reads CSARGTGGGNSPLHF. The CDR3 nucleotides are TGCAGTGCTAGAGGCACTGGAGGCGGTAATTCACCCCTCCACTTT.

The rearrangement links TRBV5-1 to TRBJ1-1, with D perhaps matching TRBD1 (6 bases). The CDR3 contains 16 residues. With 0 bases removed from V and 4 bases from J, the gap between germline ends came to 16 bases. Germline loops: CDR1 SGHRS, CDR2 YFSETQ. For the CDR3, the DNA is TGCGCCAGCAGCTTGGGACAGGCCCAGCCCGTCACTGAAGCTTTCTTT. It is translated as CASSLGQAQPVTEAFF.